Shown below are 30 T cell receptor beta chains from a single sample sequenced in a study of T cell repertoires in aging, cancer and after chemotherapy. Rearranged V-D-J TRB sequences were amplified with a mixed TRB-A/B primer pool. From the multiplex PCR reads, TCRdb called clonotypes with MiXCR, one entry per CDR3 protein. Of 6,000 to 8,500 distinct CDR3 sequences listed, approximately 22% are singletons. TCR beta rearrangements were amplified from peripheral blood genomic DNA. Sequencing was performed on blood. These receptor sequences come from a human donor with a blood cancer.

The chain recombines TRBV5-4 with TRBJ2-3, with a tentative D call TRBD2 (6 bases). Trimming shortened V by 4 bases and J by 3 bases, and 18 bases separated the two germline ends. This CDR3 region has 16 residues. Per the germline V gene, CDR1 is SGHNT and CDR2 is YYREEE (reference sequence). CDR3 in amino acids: CASSGGGGPMTDTQYF. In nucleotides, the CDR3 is TGTGCCAGCAGCGGGGGTGGAGGGCCCATGACAGATACGCAGTATTTT.

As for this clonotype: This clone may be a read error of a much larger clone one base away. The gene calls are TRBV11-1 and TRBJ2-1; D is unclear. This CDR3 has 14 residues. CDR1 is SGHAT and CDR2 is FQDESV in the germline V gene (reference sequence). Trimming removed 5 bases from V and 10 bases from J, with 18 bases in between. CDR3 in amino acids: CASSLLGSTYEQFF. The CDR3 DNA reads TGTGCCAGCAGCCTCCTTGGGTCCACCTACGAGCAGTTCTTC.

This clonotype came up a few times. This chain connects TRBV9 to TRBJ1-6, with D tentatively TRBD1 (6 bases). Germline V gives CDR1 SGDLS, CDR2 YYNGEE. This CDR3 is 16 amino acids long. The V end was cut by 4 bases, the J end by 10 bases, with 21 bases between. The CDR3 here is CASSLGGRVEGSPLHF. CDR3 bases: TGTGCCAGCAGCCTCGGGGGCAGGGTTGAAGGCTCACCCCTCCACTTT.

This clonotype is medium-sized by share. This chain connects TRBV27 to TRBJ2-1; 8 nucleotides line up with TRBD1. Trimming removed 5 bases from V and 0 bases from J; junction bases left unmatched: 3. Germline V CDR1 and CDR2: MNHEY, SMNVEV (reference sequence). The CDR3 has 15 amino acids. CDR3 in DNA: TGTGCCAGCAGTAGGGGACAGGCCTCCTACAATGAGCAGTTCTTC. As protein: CASSRGQASYNEQFF.

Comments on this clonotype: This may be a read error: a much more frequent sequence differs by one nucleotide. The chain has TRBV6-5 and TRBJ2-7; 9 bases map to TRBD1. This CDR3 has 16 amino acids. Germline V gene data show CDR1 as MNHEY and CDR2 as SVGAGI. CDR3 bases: TGTGCCAGCAGATCTCCCTGGGACAGGGCCACGAGCGAGCAGTGCTTC. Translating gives CASRSPWDRATSEQCF.

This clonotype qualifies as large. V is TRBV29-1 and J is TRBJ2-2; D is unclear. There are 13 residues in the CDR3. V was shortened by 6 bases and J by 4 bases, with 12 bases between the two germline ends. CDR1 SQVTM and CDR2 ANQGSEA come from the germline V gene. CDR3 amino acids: CSVKEVGTGELFF. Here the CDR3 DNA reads TGCAGCGTGAAAGAGGTGGGCACCGGGGAGCTGTTTTTT.

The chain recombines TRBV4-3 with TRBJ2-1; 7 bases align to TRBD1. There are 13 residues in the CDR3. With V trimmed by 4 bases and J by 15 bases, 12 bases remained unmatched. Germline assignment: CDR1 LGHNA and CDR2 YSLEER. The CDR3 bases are TGCGCCAGCAGCCTGTCAGCCGGGACAGAAGGGTTCTTC. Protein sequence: CASSLSAGTEGFF.

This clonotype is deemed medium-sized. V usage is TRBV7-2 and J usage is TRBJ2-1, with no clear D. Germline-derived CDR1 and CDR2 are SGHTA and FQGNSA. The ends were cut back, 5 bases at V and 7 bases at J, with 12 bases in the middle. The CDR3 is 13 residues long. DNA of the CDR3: TGTGCCAGCAGCCCTGGGTTGGGGAATGAGCAGTTCTTC. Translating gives CASSPGLGNEQFF. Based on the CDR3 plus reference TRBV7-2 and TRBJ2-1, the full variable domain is GAGVSQSPSNKVTEKGKDVELRCDPISGHTALYWYRQSLGQGLEFLIYFQGNSAPDKSGLPSDRFSAERTGGSVSTLTIQRTQQEDSAVYLCASSPGLGNEQFFGPGTRLTVL.

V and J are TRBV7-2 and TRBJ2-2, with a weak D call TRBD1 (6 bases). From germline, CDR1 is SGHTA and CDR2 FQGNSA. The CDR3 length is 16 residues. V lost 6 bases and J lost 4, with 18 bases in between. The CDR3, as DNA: TGTGCCAGCAGGGACCGGGCAGGGGTGACCACCGGGGAGCTGTTTTTT. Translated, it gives CASRDRAGVTTGELFF.

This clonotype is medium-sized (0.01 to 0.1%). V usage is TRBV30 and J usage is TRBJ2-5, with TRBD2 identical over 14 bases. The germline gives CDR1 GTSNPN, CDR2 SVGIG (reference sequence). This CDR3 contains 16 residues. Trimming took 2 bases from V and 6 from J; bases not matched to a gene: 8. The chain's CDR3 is CAWSLGTSGRRKTQYF. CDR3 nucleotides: TGTGCCTGGAGTCTCGGGACTAGCGGGAGACGGAAGACCCAGTACTTC.

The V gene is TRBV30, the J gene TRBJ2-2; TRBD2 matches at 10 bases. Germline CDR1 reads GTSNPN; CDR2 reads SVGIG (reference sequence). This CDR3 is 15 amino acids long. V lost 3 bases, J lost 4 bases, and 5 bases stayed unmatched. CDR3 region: CAWSGGTSVTGELFF. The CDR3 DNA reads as TGTGCCTGGAGCGGGGGGACTAGCGTCACCGGGGAGCTGTTTTTT. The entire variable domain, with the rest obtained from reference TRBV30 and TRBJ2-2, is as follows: SQTIHQWPATLVQPVGSPLSLECTVEGTSNPNLYWYRQAAGRGLQLLFYSVGIGQISSEVPQNLSASRPQDRQFILSSKKLLLSDSGFYLCAWSGGTSVTGELFFGEGSRLTVL.

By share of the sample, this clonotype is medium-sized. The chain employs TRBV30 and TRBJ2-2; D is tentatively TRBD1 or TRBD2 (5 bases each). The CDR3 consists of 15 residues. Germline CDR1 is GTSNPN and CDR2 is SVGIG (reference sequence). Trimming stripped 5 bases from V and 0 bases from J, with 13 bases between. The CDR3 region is CAWDPGPPNTGELFF. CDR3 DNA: TGTGCCTGGGATCCGGGACCGCCGAACACCGGGGAGCTGTTTTTT.

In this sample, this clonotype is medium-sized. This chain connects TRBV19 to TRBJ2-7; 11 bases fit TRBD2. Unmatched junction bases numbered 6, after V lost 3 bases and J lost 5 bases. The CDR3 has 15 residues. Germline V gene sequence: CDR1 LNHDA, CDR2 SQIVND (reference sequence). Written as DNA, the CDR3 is TGTGCCAGTAGTATTATAGCGGGAGGGCCCCACGAGCAGTACTTC. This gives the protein CASSIIAGGPHEQYF.

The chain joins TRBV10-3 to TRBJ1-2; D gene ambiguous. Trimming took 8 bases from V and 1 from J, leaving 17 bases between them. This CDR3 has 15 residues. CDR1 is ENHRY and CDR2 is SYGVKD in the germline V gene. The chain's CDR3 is CAILPDGLLNYGYTF. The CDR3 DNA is TGTGCCATCCTACCTGACGGCCTTCTTAACTATGGCTACACCTTC.

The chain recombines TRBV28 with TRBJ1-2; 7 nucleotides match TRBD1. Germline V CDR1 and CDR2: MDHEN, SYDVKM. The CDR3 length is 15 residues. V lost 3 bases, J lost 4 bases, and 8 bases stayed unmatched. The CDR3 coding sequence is TGTGCCAGCAGTTTGACGACAGGGAGGGTCTATGGCTACACCTTC. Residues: CASSLTTGRVYGYTF.

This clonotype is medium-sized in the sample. CDR3 sequence reads: CASSISRESYEQYF. The CDR3 nucleotides read TGTGCCAGTAGTATTTCACGCGAGTCCTACGAGCAGTACTTC. The chain uses TRBV19 and TRBJ2-7; D is undetermined. The germline V and J ends were trimmed by 3 bases and 1 base, with 10 bases remaining between them. The CDR3 has 14 residues. In germline, CDR1 is LNHDA, CDR2 SQIVND (reference sequence).

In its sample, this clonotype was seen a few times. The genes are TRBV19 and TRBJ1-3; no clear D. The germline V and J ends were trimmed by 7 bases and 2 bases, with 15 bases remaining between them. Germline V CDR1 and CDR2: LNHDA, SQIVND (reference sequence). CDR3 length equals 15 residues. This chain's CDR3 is CASTRRWAAGNTIYF. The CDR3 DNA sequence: TGTGCCAGTACCCGGCGGTGGGCAGCTGGAAACACCATATATTTT.

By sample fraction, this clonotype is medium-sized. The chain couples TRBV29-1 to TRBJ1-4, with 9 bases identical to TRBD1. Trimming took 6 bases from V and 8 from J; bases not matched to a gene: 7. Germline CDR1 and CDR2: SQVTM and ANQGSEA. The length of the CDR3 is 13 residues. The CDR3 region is CSVVGDRAEKLFF. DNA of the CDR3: TGCAGCGTGGTGGGGGACAGGGCGGAAAAACTGTTTTTT.

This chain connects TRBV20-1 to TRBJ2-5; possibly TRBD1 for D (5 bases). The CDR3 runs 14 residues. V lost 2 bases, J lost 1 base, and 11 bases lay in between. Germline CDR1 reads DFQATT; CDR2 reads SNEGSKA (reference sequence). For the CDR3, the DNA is TGCAGTGCTAGAAGGATGCAGGGCCAAGAGACCCAGTACTTC. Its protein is CSARRMQGQETQYF.

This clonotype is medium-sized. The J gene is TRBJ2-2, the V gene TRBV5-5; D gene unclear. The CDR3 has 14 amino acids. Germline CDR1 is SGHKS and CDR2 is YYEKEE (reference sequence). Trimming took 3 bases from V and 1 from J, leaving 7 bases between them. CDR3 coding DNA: TGTGCCAGCAGCTATTTTTGGAACACCGGGGAGCTGTTTTTT. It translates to CASSYFWNTGELFF.

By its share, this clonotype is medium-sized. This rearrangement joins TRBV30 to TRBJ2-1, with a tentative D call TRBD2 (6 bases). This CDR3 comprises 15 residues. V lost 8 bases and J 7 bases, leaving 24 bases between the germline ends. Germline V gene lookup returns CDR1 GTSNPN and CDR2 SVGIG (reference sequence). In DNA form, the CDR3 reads TGTGCCCTCATTAGAGTGGGAGGAAGGAAAAATGAGCAGTTCTTC. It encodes CALIRVGGRKNEQFF.

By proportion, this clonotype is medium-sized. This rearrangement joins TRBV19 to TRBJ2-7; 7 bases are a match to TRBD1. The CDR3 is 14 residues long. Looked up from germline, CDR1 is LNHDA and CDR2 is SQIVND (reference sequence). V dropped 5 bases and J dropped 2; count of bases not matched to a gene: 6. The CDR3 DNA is TGTGCCAGTAGTTTGGGACAGTCCACCTACGAGCAGTACTTC. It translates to CASSLGQSTYEQYF. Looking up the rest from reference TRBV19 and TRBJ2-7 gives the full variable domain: DGGITQSPKYLFRKEGQNVTLSCEQNLNHDAMYWYRQDPGQGLRLIYYSQIVNDFQKGDIAEGYSVSREKKESFPLTVTSAQKNPTAFYLCASSLGQSTYEQYFGPGTRLTVT.

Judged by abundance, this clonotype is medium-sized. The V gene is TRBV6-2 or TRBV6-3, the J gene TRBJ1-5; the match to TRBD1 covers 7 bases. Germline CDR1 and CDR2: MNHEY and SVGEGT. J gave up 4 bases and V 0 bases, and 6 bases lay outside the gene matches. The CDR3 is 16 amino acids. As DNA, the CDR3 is TGTGCCAGCAGTTACTCGGTCCAGGGGGTTAATCAGCCCCAGCATTTT. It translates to CASSYSVQGVNQPQHF.

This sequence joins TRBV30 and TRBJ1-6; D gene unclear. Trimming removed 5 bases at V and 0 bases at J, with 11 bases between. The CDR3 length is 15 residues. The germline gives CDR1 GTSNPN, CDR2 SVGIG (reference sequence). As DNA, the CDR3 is TGTGCCTGGGCGACCGGCAGCTCCTATAATTCACCCCTCCACTTT. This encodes CAWATGSSYNSPLHF.

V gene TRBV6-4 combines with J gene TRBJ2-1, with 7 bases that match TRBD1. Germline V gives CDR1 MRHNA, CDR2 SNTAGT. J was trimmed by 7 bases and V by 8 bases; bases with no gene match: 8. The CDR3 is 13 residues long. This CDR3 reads CASGPDRRNEQFF. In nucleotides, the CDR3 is TGTGCCAGCGGCCCGGACAGGCGAAATGAGCAGTTCTTC.

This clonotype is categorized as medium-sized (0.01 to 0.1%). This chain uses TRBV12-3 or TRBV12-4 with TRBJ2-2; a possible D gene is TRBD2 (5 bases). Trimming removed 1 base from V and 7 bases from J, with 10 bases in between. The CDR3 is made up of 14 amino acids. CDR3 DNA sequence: TGTGCCAGCAGTTTAGGAGGGCGAGACGGGGAGCTGTTTTTT. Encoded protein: CASSLGGRDGELFF.

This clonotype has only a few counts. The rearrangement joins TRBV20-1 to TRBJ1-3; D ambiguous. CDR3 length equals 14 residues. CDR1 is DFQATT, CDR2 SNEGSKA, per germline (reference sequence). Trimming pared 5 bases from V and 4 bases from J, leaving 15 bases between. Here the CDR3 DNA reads TGCAGTGCTCGAGGAACCTCATCAGGAAACACCATATATTTT. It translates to CSARGTSSGNTIYF.

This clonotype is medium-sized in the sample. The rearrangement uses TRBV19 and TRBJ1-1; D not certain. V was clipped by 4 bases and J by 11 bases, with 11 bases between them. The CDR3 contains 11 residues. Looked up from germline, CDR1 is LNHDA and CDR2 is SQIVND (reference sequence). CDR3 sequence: CASSTRTVAFF. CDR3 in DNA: TGTGCCAGTAGTACGCGGACGGTCGCTTTCTTT.

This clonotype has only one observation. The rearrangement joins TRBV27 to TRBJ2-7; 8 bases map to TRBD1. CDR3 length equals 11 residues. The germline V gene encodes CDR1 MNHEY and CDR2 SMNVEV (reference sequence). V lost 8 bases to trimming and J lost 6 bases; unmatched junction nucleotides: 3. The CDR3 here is CASGGQGEQYF. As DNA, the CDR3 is TGTGCCAGCGGTGGACAGGGCGAGCAGTACTTC.

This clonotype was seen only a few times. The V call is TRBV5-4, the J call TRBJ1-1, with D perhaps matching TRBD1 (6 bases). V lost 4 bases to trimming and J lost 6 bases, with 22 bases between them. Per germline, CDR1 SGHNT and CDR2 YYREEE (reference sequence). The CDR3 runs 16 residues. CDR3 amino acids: CASSPQGGGGEPEAFF. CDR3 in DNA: TGTGCCAGCAGCCCCCAAGGGGGGGGCGGTGAGCCTGAAGCTTTCTTT.